Listed here are 27 T cell receptor beta chains from one sample, sequenced in a study (dated by TCRdb to 2015 to 2016). Library preparation was by RT-PCR. Sequencing instrument: Illumina MiSeq. Using fastp trimming at Q25 and MiXCR clonotype assembly, TCRdb reanalyzed the public sequencing data and kept in-frame beta chains. Every distinct CDR3 protein forms one entry, paired with its most common genes and DNA. The sample table records more than 550,000 distinct CDR3 sequences; 12% to 15% of these occur just once. The ten largest clones add up to 3.6% of the sample. The source material was memory CD4+ T cells from blood. All receptors come from a female donor in good health, serving as a healthy control.

The V gene is TRBV28, the J gene TRBJ2-7; 11 nucleotides agree with TRBD2. CDR3 length: 16 residues. Unmatched junction bases numbered 8, after V lost 4 bases and J lost 3 bases. Germline-derived CDR1 and CDR2 are MDHEN and SYDVKM. The CDR3 DNA follows: TGTGCCAGCAGTTCGGCCGGGACTAGCGGACTCTACGAGCAGTACTTC. It encodes CASSSAGTSGLYEQYF.

On this clonotype itself: A much larger clone lies one base from this, so it may be a read error. CDR3 residues: CASSRHTEAFF. The CDR3 DNA reads TGTGCCAGCAGCCGGCACACTGAAGCTTTCTTT. The V and J genes are TRBV3-1 and TRBJ1-1, with D unresolved. Trimming cost V 4 bases and J 3 bases, with 3 bases left between them. Germline CDR1 LGHDT, CDR2 YNNKEL (reference sequence). The CDR3 runs to 11 residues.

This clonotype was seen at least ten times. The chain joins TRBV20-1 to TRBJ2-3, with 7 positions matching TRBD2. Germline V lookup: CDR1 DFQATT, CDR2 SNEGSKA (reference sequence). CDR3 size: 13 residues. After removal of 4 bases from V and 2 bases from J, the junction contained 3 bases not matched to a gene. The CDR3 DNA reads as TGCAGTGCTACTAGCGGCTTCACAGATACGCAGTATTTT. Protein product: CSATSGFTDTQYF.

The table lists this clonotype with a few counts. V and J are TRBV13 and TRBJ2-3; 10 bases are a match to TRBD2. This CDR3 region has 16 residues. J lost 1 base, V lost 2 bases, and 3 bases had no gene match. Per the germline V gene, CDR1 is PRHDT and CDR2 is FYEKMQ (reference sequence). The CDR3 DNA reads as TGTGCCAGCAGCTTATGGGGACTAGCGCGCACAGATACGCAGTATTTT. Translating it yields CASSLWGLARTDTQYF. The full variable domain, in which reference TRBV13 and TRBJ2-3 provide the parts outside the CDR3, is AAGVIQSPRHLIKEKRETATLKCYPIPRHDTVYWYQQGPGQDPQFLISFYEKMQSDKGSIPDRFSAQQFSDYHSELNMSSLELGDSALYFCASSLWGLARTDTQYFGPGTRLTVL.

This clonotype was counted only a few times. The chain recombines TRBV7-2 with TRBJ2-1; 10 bases are a match to TRBD2. The CDR3 has 15 residues. V gave up 5 bases and J gave up 6 bases; unmatched junction bases: 7. Germline V gives CDR1 SGHTA, CDR2 FQGNSA. CDR3 DNA: TGTGCCAGCAGCCGAACCGGGACTAGCGCCAATGAGCAGTTCTTC. It translates to CASSRTGTSANEQFF.

The rearrangement joins TRBV27 to TRBJ2-7, with TRBD2 matching over 8 bases. Germline lookup yields CDR1 MNHEY and CDR2 SMNVEV (reference sequence). V lost 3 bases, J lost 2 bases, and 9 bases stayed unmatched. The CDR3 covers 16 residues. CDR3 coding DNA: TGTGCCAGCAGTTTTTTTACTAGCGGAGGTCCCTACGAGCAGTACTTC. Protein sequence: CASSFFTSGGPYEQYF.

The gene calls are TRBV2 and TRBJ1-4; a possible D gene is TRBD1 (6 bases). Trimming cost V 3 bases and J 8 bases, with 13 bases left between them. This CDR3 is built from 14 residues. Looked up from germline, CDR1 is SNHLY and CDR2 is FYNNEI. In DNA, the CDR3 is TGTGCCAGCAGTGACGGAAACAGGGTAGAAAAACTGTTTTTT. Protein sequence: CASSDGNRVEKLFF.

The rearrangement joins TRBV28 to TRBJ2-1; D may be TRBD2 (6 bases). Trimming shortened V by 3 bases and J by 0 bases, and 21 bases separated the two germline ends. This CDR3 is 19 amino acids long. Germline CDR1 is MDHEN and CDR2 is SYDVKM. Here the CDR3 DNA reads TGTGCCAGCAGTTTCGGCTGGACCGGGGGACGGAGCTCCTACAATGAGCAGTTCTTC. This codes for CASSFGWTGGRSSYNEQFF.

In this sample, this clonotype turned up many times. The rearrangement joins TRBV28 to TRBJ2-5; 7 nucleotides line up with TRBD2. Germline CDR1 is MDHEN and CDR2 is SYDVKM. This CDR3 spans 15 amino acids. Trimming took 5 bases from V and 7 from J; bases not matched to a gene: 13. The CDR3 DNA follows: TGTGCCAGCAGTCCCCGTTTTGGGTCGGGAGGGACCCAGTACTTC. Its translation is CASSPRFGSGGTQYF.

The chain combines TRBV20-1 with TRBJ1-2; unclear D gene. Trimming left V 6 bases short and J 5 bases short, with 22 bases between. CDR1 is DFQATT, CDR2 SNEGSKA, per germline (reference sequence). The CDR3 spans 15 residues. CDR3: CSAREPGRFLYGYTF. The CDR3 coding sequence is TGCAGTGCCCGGGAACCGGGCAGATTCCTTTATGGCTACACCTTC.

This clonotype was seen repeatedly, ten times or more. This sequence joins TRBV20-1 and TRBJ1-5; D not resolved. Germline V lookup: CDR1 DFQATT, CDR2 SNEGSKA (reference sequence). V lost 7 bases to trimming and J lost 1 base, with 8 bases between them. CDR3 length equals 12 residues. The CDR3 DNA sequence: TGCAGTGTCGCCAGAAGCAATCAGCCCCAGCATTTT. Its translation is CSVARSNQPQHF.

This clonotype showed up many times. The chain uses TRBV20-1 and TRBJ2-1, with TRBD2 identical over 13 bases. CDR3 size: 14 residues. The junction had 7 bases not matched to a gene; V was cut back by 5 bases and J by 9 bases. From germline, CDR1 is DFQATT and CDR2 SNEGSKA (reference sequence). This chain's CDR3 is CSAFRTSGRAEQFF. In DNA form, the CDR3 reads TGCAGTGCTTTCAGGACTAGCGGGAGAGCTGAGCAGTTCTTC.

Only a few counts were recorded for this clonotype. This chain connects TRBV6-1 to TRBJ2-3; perhaps TRBD1 as D (5 bases). Germline assignment: CDR1 MNHNS and CDR2 SASEGT. This CDR3 is built from 14 residues. The V and J ends lost 4 bases and 6 bases respectively, with 14 bases between them. As DNA, the CDR3 is TGTGCCAGCAGTGGGCGGCAGGGCCCCGATACGCAGTATTTT. Its translation: CASSGRQGPDTQYF.

This clonotype has just a few counts. The CDR3 coding sequence is TGTGCCAGCAGCCAACGGCCCCGGGACTACTACAATGAGCAGTTCTTC. Amino acid sequence: CASSQRPRDYYNEQFF. V is TRBV7-7 and J is TRBJ2-1; TRBD2 aligns across 7 bases. CDR3 length: 16 amino acids. Trimming removed 5 bases from V and 3 bases from J; junction bases left unmatched: 10. Looked up from germline, CDR1 is SSHAT and CDR2 is FNYEAQ (reference sequence).

This clonotype was counted many times. The chain has TRBV6-6 and TRBJ2-1; 8 nucleotides match TRBD2. Trimming removed 0 bases from V and 4 bases from J; junction bases left unmatched: 8. Germline V gene data show CDR1 as MNHNY and CDR2 as SVGAGI (reference sequence). This CDR3 is built from 17 residues. The CDR3 reads CASSYSSGIARYNEQFF. The CDR3 bases are TGTGCCAGCAGTTACTCTAGCGGGATAGCGCGGTACAATGAGCAGTTCTTC.

This clonotype has a handful of counts. The chain combines TRBV15 with TRBJ2-5, with D possibly being TRBD1 (6 bases). Germline V CDR1 and CDR2: LNHNV, YYDKDF (reference sequence). Trimming pared 0 bases from V and 1 base from J, leaving 9 bases between. The CDR3 totals 15 residues. The CDR3 nucleotides are TGTGCCACCAGCAGAGACAGGGGTATCCAAGAGACCCAGTACTTC. Translation: CATSRDRGIQETQYF.

This rearrangement joins TRBV15 to TRBJ2-1; D may be TRBD2 (5 bases). The CDR3 totals 18 residues. Germline CDR1 LNHNV, CDR2 YYDKDF (reference sequence). V lost 0 bases and J lost 0, with 15 bases in between. CDR3 region: CATSRDYGGGSSYNEQFF. The CDR3 DNA sequence: TGTGCCACCAGCAGAGATTATGGTGGCGGGTCCTCCTACAATGAGCAGTTCTTC.

This clonotype turned up a few times. This chain connects TRBV7-8 to TRBJ2-5; the D is unclear. CDR1 is SGHVS, CDR2 FQNEAQ, per germline. This CDR3 is built from 14 residues. V was clipped by 2 bases and J by 5 bases, with 12 bases between them. The CDR3 DNA reads TGTGCCAGCAGCTTACGTTCCCCTGGGGAGACCCAGTACTTC. Its protein is CASSLRSPGETQYF.

This clonotype appeared a few times. V and J are TRBV7-2 and TRBJ2-1; 14 nucleotides line up with TRBD2. The CDR3 is made up of 18 amino acids. Germline V gene sequence: CDR1 SGHTA, CDR2 FQGNSA. V shed 2 bases, J shed 8 bases, and the junction held 11 bases outside the gene matches. CDR3 sequence (DNA): TGTGCCAGCAGCTTACAAGCCGGGACTAGCGGGAGAGGCTATGAGCAGTTCTTC. Its translation is CASSLQAGTSGRGYEQFF.

This clonotype turned up a few times. J is TRBJ1-1 and V is TRBV20-1; TRBD1 agrees at 7 bases. The V gene end was trimmed by 7 bases and the J gene end by 4 bases; junction bases not matched to a gene: 6. Germline CDR1 reads DFQATT; CDR2 reads SNEGSKA (reference sequence). The CDR3 has 12 residues. This chain's CDR3 is CSGQTGFTEAFF. CDR3 sequence (DNA): TGCAGTGGCCAGACAGGGTTCACTGAAGCTTTCTTT.

This clonotype turned up a few times. The DNA for the CDR3 is TGTGCCAGCAGGCAACAGGGGGCAGATACGCAGTATTTT. As protein: CASRQQGADTQYF. This rearrangement joins TRBV6-2 or TRBV6-3 to TRBJ2-3; 8 bases are a match to TRBD1. The CDR3 is 13 amino acids. Germline assignment: CDR1 MNHEY and CDR2 SVGEGT. Unmatched junction bases numbered 3, after V lost 6 bases and J lost 4 bases.

This clonotype was detected a few times. This rearrangement joins TRBV25-1 to TRBJ2-1; D perhaps matches TRBD2 (5 bases). Germline V gene sequence: CDR1 MGHDK, CDR2 SYGVNS. The CDR3 length is 13 residues. Trimming left V 5 bases short and J 12 bases short, with 17 bases between. CDR3 in DNA: TGTGCCAGCAGTCCCCTGTCCGGGGAATGGCAGTTCTTC. It is translated as CASSPLSGEWQFF.

The J gene is TRBJ2-1, the V gene TRBV21-1; the table's D call TRBD1 went unverified against the DNA. TRBV21-1 is a recognized pseudogene. The CDR3 runs 18 residues. The chain's CDR3 is CASSKRDQAGTSYNEQFF. The CDR3 nucleotides are TGTGCCAGCAGCAAACGGGACCAGGCAGGGACTTCCTACAATGAGCAGTTCTTC.

The chain carries TRBV5-6 and TRBJ1-5; the D is unclear. The ends were cut back, 6 bases at V and 1 base at J, with 11 bases in the middle. Germline CDR1 and CDR2: SGHDT and YYEEEE. The CDR3 covers 14 residues. The CDR3 region is CASTSRASNQPQHF. The CDR3 bases are TGTGCCAGCACCTCGAGGGCGAGCAATCAGCCCCAGCATTTT.

The chain has TRBV29-1 and TRBJ1-1; 9 positions match TRBD1. Germline assignment: CDR1 SQVTM and CDR2 ANQGSEA. CDR3 length: 13 residues. V gave up 4 bases and J gave up 2 bases; unmatched junction bases: 2. The CDR3 protein is CSVGDRVNTEAFF. The CDR3 nucleotides read TGCAGCGTTGGGGACAGGGTTAACACTGAAGCTTTCTTT.

This clonotype came up many times. The gene calls are TRBV15 and TRBJ1-5; D is uncertain. V shed 0 bases and J shed 2 bases, with 8 bases lying between them. In germline, CDR1 is LNHNV, CDR2 YYDKDF (reference sequence). The CDR3 totals 15 residues. The CDR3 DNA sequence: TGTGCCACCAGCAGAGATTTGTCGGGCAATCAGCCCCAGCATTTT. It specifies CATSRDLSGNQPQHF.

This clonotype has at least ten counts. V is TRBV5-1 and J is TRBJ2-2; 12 nucleotides agree with TRBD1. The germline gives CDR1 SGHRS, CDR2 YFSETQ. The trim removed 4 bases at V and 6 bases at J, leaving 4 bases unmatched. This CDR3 comprises 15 residues. The CDR3 sequence is CASSDRDRGPGELFF. CDR3 nucleotide sequence: TGCGCCAGCAGCGACCGGGACAGGGGGCCCGGGGAGCTGTTTTTT.